This T cell receptor beta chain was captured by sequencing in a study of memory CD8 T cells in hepatitis C reinfection (dated 2017 in TCRdb). At the level of the whole study: Two consecutive HCV infections were spontaneously resolved by three donors, whereas a primary infection was cleared by two donors who then became chronically infected after reinfection. Between the late 2000s and the early 2010s, 4 to 6 reinfection cases that had stored pre-reinfection samples were identified. Participants who had resolved a prior HCV infection were followed every 3 months in the reinfection study. Pre-reinfection samples were obtained between 55 and 20 weeks before detection of reinfection. A case counted as HCV reinfection when an HCV RNA test came back positive after two negative tests taken at least 60 days apart. The TCR beta repertoire of virus-specific CD8 T cells was tracked longitudinally in a few donors across an HCV reinfection episode.

Libraries came from the immunoSEQ multiplex PCR assay. Genomic DNA was extracted from the sorted cells, and Adaptive Biotechnologies' automated high-throughput method was used to sequence the TCR beta V, D and J regions. A two-step, bias-controlled multiplex PCR was used to amplify CDR3 regions. Amplified TCR beta libraries were sequenced on an Illumina instrument. The authors' pipeline ran thus. Demultiplexed reads were processed to reduce amplification and sequencing bias, and CDR3 sequences were assigned to gene families using the IMGT database. ImmunoSEQ software version 2.0 was used to analyze the repertoire data. Out-of-frame sequences and sequences containing stop codons in the CDR3 were removed from the clonotype lists. Any clonotype with a frequency under 0.01% was left out, since that frequency corresponded to less than one cell. Richness was calculated by dividing observed richness by the number of input cells, and evenness was calculated by dividing Shannon entropy by the log of observed richness. Repertoire diversity and the similarity between time points were measured using Simpson diversity and Morisita-Horn overlap indices. Clonotypes were sorted into dominant (>1%), sub-dominant (0.5-0.99%), low abundance (0.1-0.49%) or lowest abundance (<0.1%) groups. The germline index was obtained by subtracting total nucleotide additions from total CDR3 length and then dividing the result by total CDR3 length. Entries here come from immuneACCESS through TCRdb and include only in-frame sequences with V and J called. Some clones fail to appear in such tables; in the studies checked, an unresolved V gene covers under half of the shortfall, and the cause of the remainder is unknown. The V and J calls and clone size come from that table; D and trimming were worked out from the DNA. The sample table shows more than 45,000 clones, and 85% to 90% are seen once. The ten largest make up about 1% of the sample.

In light of the paper, this sample's time point label describes: pre-reinfection, 55 to 20 weeks before reinfection detection. The sorted cells were sequenced directly ex vivo, without any in vitro expansion ahead of TCR sequencing. Donors were people who inject drugs enrolled in the Montreal Acute Hepatitis C Cohort Study (HEPCO) in Canada. As controls, total naive CD8 T cells were sorted as viable CD3+ CD8+ CD45RO- cells from a couple of donors at all three reinfection time points. Before sorting, cryopreserved peripheral blood mononuclear cells were thawed and CD8 T cells were purified from those thawed cells. CD8 T cells were enriched by negative selection with the MACS CD8+ T cell Isolation Kit. Cells were sorted on a BD FACSAria II sorter running FACSDiva software, and FlowJo was used to analyze the data. From its cysteine to its phenylalanine, the CDR3 spans 16 amino acids. The entry retains the CDR3 DNA only, 48 bases that are in frame from base 1. Looking up the germline V gene (reference sequence) yields CDR1 SEHNR and CDR2 FQNEAQ. Deletion took 5 bases off V and 0 bases off J, with a span of 14 bases between the germline ends.

Overall study results and their limits: With only a handful of donors, the study could not reach definitive conclusions about public clonotypes linked to secondary clearance.

Note on this clone: It lacks a known antigen. Base qualities are not at hand, and no much larger clone is one base apart.

The specimen sequenced was naive CD8+ T cells sorted from blood. The sample's cell subset or site label, in plain terms: total naive CD8+CD45RO- T cells. The sequence came from a man younger than 30 with hepatitis C virus infection. Rearrangement joined TRBV7-9 to TRBJ2-1, and perhaps TRBD1 as D gene, on 6 matching bases. The CDR3 amino acid sequence is: CASSPRDTSSYNEQFF. The nucleotide sequence is TGTGCCAGCAGCCCCCGGGACACTAGCTCCTACAATGAGCAGTTCTTC. The full variable domain, completed from the reference TRBV7-9 and TRBJ2-1 proteins outside the CDR3, reads DTGVSQNPRHKITKRGQNVTFRCDPISEHNRLYWYRQTLGQGPEFLTYFQNEAQLEKSRLLSDRFSAERPKGSFSTLEIQRTEQGDSAMYLCASSPRDTSSYNEQFFGPGTRLTVL.